The 26 T cell receptor beta chains presented below share a single source sample, sequenced in a study of T cells in Graves' hyperthyroidism and ophthalmopathy. TCR beta CDR3 region amplification was performed from RNA transcripts. The TCR CDR3 was amplified in a first-round RT-PCR using the HTBI primer set. TCRdb reanalysed the multiplex PCR reads using MiXCR and keeps one entry per CDR3 protein. The profile shows more than 600,000 distinct CDR3 sequences, roughly 17% of them singletons. Sequenced sample: blood. These receptors all come from a man younger than 30 with Graves' hyperthyroidism.

This clonotype was seen a few times. The rearrangement links TRBV29-1 to TRBJ2-3, with 8 bases that match TRBD2. Germline values: CDR1 SQVTM, CDR2 ANQGSEA. The CDR3 consists of 15 residues. Losses at the gene ends were 3 bases for V and 5 bases for J; bases not matched to a gene: 10. The CDR3 reads CSVDGREGPRDTQYF. For the CDR3, the DNA is TGCAGCGTTGACGGCCGGGAGGGCCCTCGAGATACGCAGTATTTT.

There are a few counts of this clonotype. The chain employs TRBV6-4 and TRBJ1-2; TRBD1 is a possible D gene (6 bases). The germline CDR1 and CDR2 sequences are MRHNA and SNTAGT. This CDR3 contains 13 residues. V lost 2 bases and J 8 bases, leaving 12 bases between the germline ends. The CDR3 protein is CASSDHPGGGYTF. CDR3 DNA: TGTGCCAGCAGTGACCACCCGGGGGGCGGCTACACCTTC.

The sample holds one count of this clonotype. This could be a read error, since a much larger clone is one nucleotide away. The rearrangement links TRBV20-1 to TRBJ2-1; D unclear. This CDR3 is 15 amino acids long. Looked up from germline, CDR1 is DFQATT and CDR2 is SNEGSKA (reference sequence). CDR3 sequence (DNA): TGCAGTGCTGAGTCGGGTAGTTGGGGTCCCAATCAGCAGTTCTTC. Protein: CSAESGSWGPNQQFF.

This clonotype was seen a handful of times. This may be a read error: a much more frequent sequence differs by one nucleotide. CDR3 sequence: CASPPQPPLAADTQYF. The CDR3 DNA sequence: TGTGCCAGCCCACCCCAGCCACCACTAGCGGCAGATACGCAGTATTTT. This sequence joins TRBV18 and TRBJ2-3; 8 bases are shared with TRBD2. CDR3 length equals 16 residues. Germline assignment: CDR1 KGHSH and CDR2 LQKENI.

The chain links TRBV29-1 to TRBJ2-4; tentatively, D is TRBD1 (6 bases). The CDR3 consists of 12 residues. From germline, CDR1 is SQVTM and CDR2 ANQGSEA. V was shortened by 4 bases and J by 3 bases, with 7 bases between the two germline ends. The CDR3 sequence: CSVGTDKNIQYF. The CDR3, as DNA: TGCAGCGTTGGGACAGACAAAAACATTCAGTACTTC.

This clonotype was counted at least ten times. This chain joins TRBV6-6 and TRBJ2-7, with a possible D match to TRBD2 (6 bases). The V end was cut by 0 bases, the J end by 6 bases, with 12 bases between. The CDR3 extends over 14 amino acids. Germline V gene data show CDR1 as MNHNY and CDR2 as SVGAGI (reference sequence). The CDR3 reads CASSYSPEGGEQYF. The CDR3 region has the DNA TGTGCCAGCAGTTACTCCCCGGAGGGTGGCGAGCAGTACTTC.

This clonotype turned up a few times. The V and J genes are TRBV28 and TRBJ1-2; 7 nucleotides match TRBD1. The length of the CDR3 is 15 residues. Germline V CDR1 and CDR2: MDHEN, SYDVKM. The V segment lost 7 bases and the J segment 4 bases; nucleotides outside the gene matches: 12. CDR3 sequence: CASTPQGRPGYGYTF. The CDR3 DNA follows: TGTGCCAGCACCCCACAGGGGCGCCCCGGCTATGGCTACACCTTC.

This clonotype was seen a few times. The V call is TRBV12-3 or TRBV12-4, the J call TRBJ1-6; D gene unclear. This CDR3 comprises 14 residues. Trimming shortened V by 7 bases and J by 4 bases, and 11 bases separated the two germline ends. CDR3 loop: CASTKTGYNSPLHF. CDR3 in DNA: TGTGCCAGCACCAAGACGGGATATAATTCACCCCTCCACTTT.

This chain joins TRBV12-3 or TRBV12-4 and TRBJ1-6, with 7 nucleotides matching TRBD1. With 7 bases clipped from V and 2 bases from J, the junction kept 5 bases outside the gene matches. The CDR3 runs to 15 residues. The CDR3 DNA is TGTGCCAGCAAATTGACAGGGCCCTATAATTCACCCCTCCACTTT. Translated: CASKLTGPYNSPLHF.

The chain is built from TRBV2 and TRBJ1-5, with 9 bases aligning to TRBD1. J lost 7 bases, V lost 5 bases, and 3 bases had no gene match. The CDR3 has 13 residues. Per the germline V gene, CDR1 is SNHLY and CDR2 is FYNNEI. The CDR3 sequence is CASSRTGEQPQHF. The DNA for the CDR3 is TGTGCCAGCAGTAGGACAGGGGAACAGCCCCAGCATTTT.

This clonotype was seen ten or more times. Here the CDR3 reads CASSEPLPGPDTQYF. As DNA, the CDR3 is TGTGCCAGCAGTGAACCCCTCCCCGGTCCAGATACGCAGTATTTT. The rearrangement links TRBV6-1 to TRBJ2-3; D is undetermined. Trimming removed 2 bases at V and 4 bases at J, with 13 bases between. The CDR3 is made up of 15 amino acids. Looked up from germline, CDR1 is MNHNS and CDR2 is SASEGT.

This clonotype was recorded a few times. This sequence joins TRBV24-1 and TRBJ1-1; the D gene is possibly TRBD1 (6 bases). Trimming took off 5 bases at V and 9 bases at J, with 12 bases between the two ends. Germline values: CDR1 KGHDR, CDR2 SFDVKD. The CDR3 loop spans 12 amino acids. The CDR3 protein is CATSAPGGKAFF. As DNA, the CDR3 is TGTGCCACCAGTGCCCCCGGGGGCAAAGCTTTCTTT.

This clonotype was seen more than once but under ten times. V is TRBV28 and J is TRBJ2-7; D is possibly TRBD1 or TRBD2 (6 bases each). The CDR3 spans 15 residues. The germline CDR1 and CDR2 sequences are MDHEN and SYDVKM. Trimming took off 3 bases at V and 4 bases at J, with 16 bases between the two ends. The CDR3 loop is CASSFGGGLRYEQYF. The CDR3 DNA is TGTGCCAGCAGTTTCGGGGGCGGCCTTAGGTACGAGCAGTACTTC. The full variable domain, in which reference TRBV28 and TRBJ2-7 provide the parts outside the CDR3, is DVKVTQSSRYLVKRTGEKVFLECVQDMDHENMFWYRQDPGLGLRLIYFSYDVKMKEKGDIPEGYSVSREKKERFSLILESASTNQTSMYLCASSFGGGLRYEQYFGPGTRLTVT.

This clonotype has ten or more counts. The V and J genes are TRBV12-3 or TRBV12-4 and TRBJ1-1, with 7 bases that match TRBD1. The CDR3 extends over 13 amino acids. Unmatched junction bases numbered 6, after V lost 10 bases and J lost 1 base. The CDR3 sequence: CATHDRANTEAFF. The CDR3 nucleotides are TGTGCCACCCATGACAGGGCGAACACTGAAGCTTTCTTT.

This sequence joins TRBV29-1 and TRBJ2-1, with a weak D call TRBD2 (6 bases). Germline lookup yields CDR1 SQVTM and CDR2 ANQGSEA. V was trimmed by 4 bases and J by 4 bases, leaving 17 bases between them. The CDR3 has 15 residues. This chain's CDR3 is CSVAVYGSAYNEQFF. CDR3 sequence (DNA): TGCAGCGTTGCGGTGTACGGGAGTGCGTACAATGAGCAGTTCTTC.

Concerning this clonotype itself: At one boundary the junction diverges from the germline segment, which might be a read error. The chain combines TRBV18 with TRBJ1-6; D unclear. Germline-derived CDR1 and CDR2 are KGHSH and LQKENI. The CDR3 totals 17 residues. The CDR3 coding sequence is TGTGTCAGCTCACCACTACCCCCGCAGGCCACAAATTCACCCCTCCACTTT. Translated: CVSSPLPPQATNSPLHF. The full variable domain, with the rest looked up from reference TRBV18 and TRBJ1-6, is NAGVMQNPRHLVRRRGQEARLRCSPMKGHSHVYWYRQLPEEGLKFMVYLQKENIIDESGMPKERFSAEFPKEGPSILRIQQVVRGDSAAYFCVSSPLPPQATNSPLHFGNGTRLTVT.

The chain uses TRBV5-6 and TRBJ2-3, with TRBD2 matching over 11 bases. Germline lookup yields CDR1 SGHDT and CDR2 YYEEEE. Germline trimming cut 4 bases from V and 0 bases from J; bases unmatched to any gene: 13. This CDR3 is 19 amino acids long. As DNA, the CDR3 is TGTGCCAGCAGCACCCGGTGGACTAGCGGGTTTGTTAGCACAGATACGCAGTATTTT. It is translated as CASSTRWTSGFVSTDTQYF.

This chain uses TRBV30 with TRBJ2-2; unclear D gene. Trimming cost V 0 bases and J 8 bases, with 10 bases left between them. The CDR3 totals 13 residues. Per germline, CDR1 GTSNPN and CDR2 SVGIG (reference sequence). CDR3 loop: CAWSVGYAGELFF. Written as DNA, the CDR3 is TGTGCCTGGAGTGTCGGTTACGCGGGGGAGCTGTTTTTT.

This clonotype was seen a few times. This chain uses TRBV20-1 with TRBJ2-7, with D hard to call. CDR3 size: 14 residues. Germline values: CDR1 DFQATT, CDR2 SNEGSKA (reference sequence). V was pared by 6 bases and J by 0 bases, with 15 bases between. In nucleotides, the CDR3 is TGCAGTGCCGCCGGGCCCCCGAGCTCCTACGAGCAGTACTTC. Encoded protein: CSAAGPPSSYEQYF.

This clonotype was seen a few times. The chain recombines TRBV4-1 with TRBJ2-1; TRBD2 matches at 7 bases. Germline V lookup: CDR1 MGHRA, CDR2 YSYEKL. The ends lost 2 bases at V and 2 bases at J; junction bases unmatched: 6. This CDR3 is 16 amino acids long. The CDR3 spells CASSQPITSAYNEQFF. CDR3 in DNA: TGCGCCAGCAGCCAACCAATAACTAGCGCCTACAATGAGCAGTTCTTC.

J is TRBJ1-5 and V is TRBV27; unclear D gene. The CDR3 is 13 residues long. Per the germline V gene, CDR1 is MNHEY and CDR2 is SMNVEV (reference sequence). The V end was cut by 6 bases, the J end by 7 bases, with 13 bases between. DNA of the CDR3: TGTGCCAGCAGGGGAGAGTTAGGCCAGCCCCAGCATTTT. This translates into CASRGELGQPQHF.

This clonotype was detected only a few times. This chain joins TRBV15 and TRBJ1-3; 7 bases map to TRBD1. The CDR3 loop spans 16 amino acids. In germline, CDR1 is LNHNV, CDR2 YYDKDF (reference sequence). With V trimmed by 1 base and J by 3 bases, 6 bases remained unmatched. DNA for the CDR3: TGTGCCACCAGCAGAGCCCTCGCAGGGGGTGGAAACACCATATATTTT. Translated: CATSRALAGGGNTIYF.

This clonotype was recorded many times. In nucleotides, the CDR3 is TGTGCCAGCAGTGGACCCGAGGGCTACGAGCAGTACTTC. Translating it yields CASSGPEGYEQYF. This sequence joins TRBV2 and TRBJ2-7; possibly TRBD2 for D (5 bases). Deletions cut 4 bases from V and 3 bases from J, with 10 bases between. CDR1 is SNHLY and CDR2 is FYNNEI in the germline V gene. The CDR3 runs 13 residues. Combining the CDR3 with reference TRBV2 and TRBJ2-7 gives the whole variable domain EPEVTQTPSHQVTQMGQEVILRCVPISNHLYFYWYRQILGQKVEFLVSFYNNEISEKSEIFDDQFSVERPDGSNFTLKIRSTKLEDSAMYFCASSGPEGYEQYFGPGTRLTVT.

The rearrangement links TRBV28 to TRBJ1-5; 8 positions agree with TRBD1. V lost 4 bases to trimming and J lost 5 bases; unmatched junction nucleotides: 4. The CDR3 loop spans 14 amino acids. Germline CDR1 is MDHEN and CDR2 is SYDVKM. The CDR3 bases are TGTGCCAGCAGTTACCTGACAGGGGATCAGCCCCAGCATTTT. The encoded protein is CASSYLTGDQPQHF.

This clonotype was detected ten times or more. This chain links TRBV28 with TRBJ1-5; D possibly corresponds to TRBD1 (5 bases). This CDR3 has 15 amino acids. Germline V gene lookup returns CDR1 MDHEN and CDR2 SYDVKM. With 7 bases removed from V and 1 base from J, the gap between germline ends came to 14 bases. The CDR3 protein is CASTPFRDSNQPQHF. The CDR3 nucleotides are TGTGCCAGCACCCCCTTCCGGGACAGCAATCAGCCCCAGCATTTT. The full variable domain, rest sourced from reference TRBV28 and TRBJ1-5, is DVKVTQSSRYLVKRTGEKVFLECVQDMDHENMFWYRQDPGLGLRLIYFSYDVKMKEKGDIPEGYSVSREKKERFSLILESASTNQTSMYLCASTPFRDSNQPQHFGDGTRLSIL.

With respect to this clonotype: A junction boundary mismatches the germline segment, possibly from a read error. J is TRBJ2-2 and V is TRBV6-2 or TRBV6-3, with 10 bases matching TRBD1. This CDR3 has 21 amino acids. Germline loops: CDR1 MNHEY, CDR2 SVGEGT. This CDR3 reads CASSAPGQGPNPRRNTRELFF. For the CDR3, the DNA is TGTGCCAGCAGTGCACCGGGACAGGGGCCAAACCCCCGACGGAACACCCGGGAGCTGTTTTTT.